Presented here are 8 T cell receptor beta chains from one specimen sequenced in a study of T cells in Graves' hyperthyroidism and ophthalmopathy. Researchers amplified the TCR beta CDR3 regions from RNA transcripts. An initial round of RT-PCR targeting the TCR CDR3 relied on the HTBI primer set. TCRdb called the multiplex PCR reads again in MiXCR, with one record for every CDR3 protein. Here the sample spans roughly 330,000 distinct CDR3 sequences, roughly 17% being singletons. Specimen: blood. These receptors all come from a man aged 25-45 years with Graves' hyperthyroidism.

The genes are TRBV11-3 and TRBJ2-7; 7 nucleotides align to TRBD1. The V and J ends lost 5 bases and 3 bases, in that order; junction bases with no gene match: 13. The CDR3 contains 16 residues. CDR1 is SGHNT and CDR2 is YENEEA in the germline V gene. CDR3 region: CASSRSPGGSGYEQYF. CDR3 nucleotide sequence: TGTGCCAGCAGCCGATCGCCAGGGGGATCAGGCTACGAGCAGTACTTC.

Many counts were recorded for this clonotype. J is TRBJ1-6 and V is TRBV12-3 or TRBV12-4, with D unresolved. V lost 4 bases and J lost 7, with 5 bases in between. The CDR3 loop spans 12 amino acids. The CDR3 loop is CASSSANSPLHF. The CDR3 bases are TGTGCCAGCAGTTCCGCAAATTCACCCCTCCACTTT.

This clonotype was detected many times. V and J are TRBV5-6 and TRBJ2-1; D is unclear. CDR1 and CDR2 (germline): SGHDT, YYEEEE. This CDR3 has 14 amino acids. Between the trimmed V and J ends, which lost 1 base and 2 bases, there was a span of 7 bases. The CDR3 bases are TGTGCCAGCAGCTTGATGGGAACCTACAATGAGCAGTTCTTC. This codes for CASSLMGTYNEQFF.

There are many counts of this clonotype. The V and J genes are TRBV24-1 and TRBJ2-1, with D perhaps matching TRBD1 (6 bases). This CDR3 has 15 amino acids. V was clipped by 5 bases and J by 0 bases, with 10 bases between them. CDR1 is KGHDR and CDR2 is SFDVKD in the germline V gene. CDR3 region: CATSVGQSSYNEQFF. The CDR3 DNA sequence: TGTGCCACCAGTGTCGGACAGTCCTCCTACAATGAGCAGTTCTTC.

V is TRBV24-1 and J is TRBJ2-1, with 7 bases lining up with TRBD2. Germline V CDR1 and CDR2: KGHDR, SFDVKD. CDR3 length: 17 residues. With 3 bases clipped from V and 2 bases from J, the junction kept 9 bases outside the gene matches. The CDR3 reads CATSDDRGEVTYNEQFF. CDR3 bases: TGTGCCACCAGTGATGACCGGGGGGAAGTCACCTACAATGAGCAGTTCTTC.

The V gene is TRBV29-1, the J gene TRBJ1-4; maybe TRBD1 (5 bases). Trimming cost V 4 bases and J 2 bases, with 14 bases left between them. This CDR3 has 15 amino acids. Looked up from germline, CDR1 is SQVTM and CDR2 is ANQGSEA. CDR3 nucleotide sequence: TGCAGCGTTGCACTGATCAGGGAGACTAATGAAAAACTGTTTTTT. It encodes CSVALIRETNEKLFF.

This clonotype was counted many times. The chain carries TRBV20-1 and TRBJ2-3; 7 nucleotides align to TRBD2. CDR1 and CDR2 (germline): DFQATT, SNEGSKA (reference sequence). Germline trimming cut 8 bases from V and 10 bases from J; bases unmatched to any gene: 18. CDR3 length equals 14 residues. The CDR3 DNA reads TGCAGTTTAGGGGAGGGGCTCATAGGCGGGGCGCAGTATTTT. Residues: CSLGEGLIGGAQYF.

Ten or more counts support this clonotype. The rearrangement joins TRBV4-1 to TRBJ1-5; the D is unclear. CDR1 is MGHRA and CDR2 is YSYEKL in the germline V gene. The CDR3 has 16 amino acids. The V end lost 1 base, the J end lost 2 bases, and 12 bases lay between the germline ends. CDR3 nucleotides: TGCGCCAGCAGCCAAGGCGTTGGTTTGGGCAATCAGCCCCAGCATTTT. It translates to CASSQGVGLGNQPQHF.